This is a list of T cell receptor beta chains from one sample in a study of neurological immune-mediated disorders. TCRdb fed the 5' RACE reads into MiXCR, producing one record per CDR3 protein. Of about 71,000 distinct CDR3 sequences in the sample, 10% to 13% are singletons; the top ten hold approximately 9.6%. Sequenced: PBMCs. All receptors derive from a man aged 25-45 years in good health. CDR3s include the opening cysteine and the closing phenylalanine or tryptophan. Fields, in order: J gene, D gene, clone size, V gene, CDR3 DNA, CDR3 protein. The D gene is left open where the match is weak. Only part of the rows carry a size: once, few, many, or a class if the clone is expanded.

TRBJ1-1 . many TRBV4-2 TGTGCCAGCAGCCAAGCGGGCCCAGGGAACACTGAAGCTTTCTTT CASSQAGPGNTEAFF
TRBJ2-3 TRBD1 . TRBV6-2/TRBV6-3 TGTGCCAGCAGTAGAGGACAGGACTCCACAGATACGCAGTATTTT CASSRGQDSTDTQYF
TRBJ1-5 . many TRBV12-3/TRBV12-4 TGTGCCAGCAGTAGGGTAGCCGGGCAGCCCCAGCATTTT CASSRVAGQPQHF
TRBJ2-7 . many TRBV12-3/TRBV12-4 TGTGCCAGCACCCGAGGGGGACCACCGTACGAGCAGTACTTC CASTRGGPPYEQYF
TRBJ2-1 TRBD2 many TRBV28 TGTGCCAGCAGTTTATCGCGACTAGCGGGGAACAGCTCCTACAATGAGCAGTTCTTC CASSLSRLAGNSSYNEQFF
TRBJ1-1 . many TRBV5-1 TGCGCCAGCAGCTTGGGGTCAGGAATTATTGAAGCTTTCTTT CASSLGSGIIEAFF
TRBJ2-5 TRBD2 many TRBV20-1 TGCAGTGCCCCGGGACTAGCGTGGTCGGAGACCCAGTACTTC CSAPGLAWSETQYF
TRBJ2-1 . many TRBV28 TGTGCCAGCAGTTTATTCGTAGCGTCTCCACCCCGGAATGAGCAGTTCTTC CASSLFVASPPRNEQFF
TRBJ2-1 TRBD2 many TRBV2 TGTGCCAGCAGTGGGGGGACTAGCGGGAGGGCTTCGGAGTTCAATGAGCAGTTCTTC CASSGGTSGRASEFNEQFF
TRBJ1-5 TRBD1 many TRBV5-1 TGCGCCAGCAGCTTGGCTACAGGGGATAGCAATCAGCCCCAGCATTTT CASSLATGDSNQPQHF
TRBJ1-1 . few TRBV7-6 TGTGCCAGCAGTGTAAGGGCAGGGGTTGACACTGAAGCTTTCTTT CASSVRAGVDTEAFF
TRBJ2-2 TRBD1 many TRBV12-3/TRBV12-4 TGTGCCAGCAGTTTTTCCTGGACAGGGGGTACCGGGGAGCTGTTTTTT CASSFSWTGGTGELFF
TRBJ2-2 . many TRBV12-3/TRBV12-4 TGTGCCAGCAGTTTAACCGGACAAGGTCGAGGCGGGGAGCTGTTTTTT CASSLTGQGRGGELFF
TRBJ2-1 . once TRBV7-3 TGTACCAGCAGCTTAAGAGGGGACACCTACAATGAGCAGTTATTC CTSSLRGDTYNEQLF
TRBJ2-7 TRBD1 . TRBV12-3/TRBV12-4 TGTGCCAGCAGAGAGACAGGGTATTACGAGCAGTACTTC CASRETGYYEQYF
TRBJ1-5 . many TRBV27 TGTGCCAGCAGTTTCGGACAGAATAGTTTCCAGCATTTT CASSFGQNSFQHF
TRBJ2-1 TRBD2 few TRBV14 TGTGCCAGCAGCCAACTTGGGGTAGCGGGAGGCGAGCAGTTCTTC CASSQLGVAGGEQFF
TRBJ2-3 . many TRBV5-1 TGCGCCAGCAGCATCCACACAGATACGCAGTATTTT CASSIHTDTQYF
TRBJ2-7 TRBD2 . TRBV11-2 TGTGCCAGCAGCTTCGGAGGGAGGGTCCCACTCGAGCAGTACTTC CASSFGGRVPLEQYF
TRBJ1-5 . many TRBV10-3 TGTGCCATCAGTGACGAAGGGAGGTTGAATCAGCCCCAGCATTTT CAISDEGRLNQPQHF
TRBJ2-5 . many TRBV29-1 TGCAGCGTTGCTCCGGGGAGGTGGGAGACCCAGTACTTC CSVAPGRWETQYF
TRBJ2-7 . many TRBV27 TGTGCCAGCAGTATCACGACTGGGCTCGAGCAGTACTTC CASSITTGLEQYF
TRBJ1-2 TRBD1 many TRBV6-5 TGTGCCAGCAGTTACTCGAGACAGGGGGCTCTCTATGGCTACACCTTC CASSYSRQGALYGYTF
TRBJ2-7 . many TRBV15 TGTGCCACCAGCAGAACCCAGGGTCTCTACGAGCAGTACTTC CATSRTQGLYEQYF
TRBJ2-6 TRBD2 many TRBV9 TGTGCCAGCAGCTCCTGGACTAGCGGGCTCTCTGGGGCCAACGTCCTGACTTTC CASSSWTSGLSGANVLTF
TRBJ2-6 . many TRBV28 TGTGCCAGCAGTTTAGGGAGCTTTGGGGCCAACGTCCTGACTTTC CASSLGSFGANVLTF
TRBJ1-4 . many TRBV5-6 TGTGCCAGCAGCTTGCAAACTAATGAAAAACTGTTTTTT CASSLQTNEKLFF
TRBJ1-3 . many TRBV15 TGTGCCACCAGCAATGATCCACAGGGATCTGGAAACACCATATATTTT CATSNDPQGSGNTIYF
TRBJ2-1 . many TRBV28 TGTGCCAGCAGTTCCCCCCGGGCAGGTCTTAATGAGCAGTTCTTC CASSSPRAGLNEQFF
TRBJ2-7 . many TRBV20-1 TGCAGTGCCCGAAACAGGGCTGTCTACGAGCAGTACTTC CSARNRAVYEQYF
TRBJ2-2 TRBD2 many TRBV9 TGTGCCAGCAGCGTAACGGGGAGGGCCGCCGGGGAGCTGTTTTTT CASSVTGRAAGELFF
TRBJ2-1 TRBD2 . TRBV15 TGTGCCACCAGCAGAGATGGGACTAGTCCTCTCAATGAGCAGTTCTTC CATSRDGTSPLNEQFF
TRBJ2-5 . many TRBV7-6 TGTGCCAGCAGCCAAACCACGAAAGAGACCCAGTACTTC CASSQTTKETQYF
TRBJ2-5 . many TRBV24-1 TGTGCCACCAGCCAAAGTGGGATACAAGAGACCCAGTACTTC CATSQSGIQETQYF
TRBJ1-6 TRBD1 many TRBV28 TGTGCCAGCAGTTTATCAGGGGGTCGTACACCCCTCCACTTT CASSLSGGRTPLHF
TRBJ1-5 TRBD1 many TRBV5-1 TGCGCCAGCAGCTTGGAGACAGGGGTCAATCAGCCCCAGCATTTT CASSLETGVNQPQHF
TRBJ2-1 . many TRBV4-1 TGCGCCAGCAGCCCCCGGGAGAATGGCAAGGAGCAGTTCTTC CASSPRENGKEQFF
TRBJ2-1 . many TRBV14 TGTGCCAGCAGCCCCGGGCTCGATGAGCAGTTCTTC CASSPGLDEQFF
TRBJ2-3 TRBD1 many TRBV7-8 TGTGCCAGCAGCTTAGAGGGGGCCAGTACGCAGTATTTT CASSLEGASTQYF
TRBJ2-1 TRBD1 many TRBV12-3/TRBV12-4 TGTGCCAGCAGCCTCGGACAGGGCAGCGATGAGCAGTTCTTC CASSLGQGSDEQFF
TRBJ1-5 TRBD1 many TRBV11-2 TGTGCCAGCAGCTTAGGCGGACAGGGAATTCAGCCCCAGCATTTT CASSLGGQGIQPQHF
TRBJ2-1 . many TRBV29-1 TGCAGCGTTGGAGGCGGGGTATACAATGAGCAGTTCTTC CSVGGGVYNEQFF
TRBJ2-7 . many TRBV5-1 TGCGCCAGCAGCCAGTTGGAGTTTCCCTACGAGCAGTACTTC CASSQLEFPYEQYF
TRBJ2-7 . . TRBV28 TGTGCCAGCAGTTTATACGGGACCTACTACGAGCAGTACTTC CASSLYGTYYEQYF
TRBJ1-2 TRBD1 many TRBV7-9 TGTGCCAGCAGCCCCAGAGGAAAGACAGGGGCCGCTGGCTACACCTTC CASSPRGKTGAAGYTF
TRBJ2-7 TRBD2 many TRBV20-1 TGCAGTGCTAGAGATCTCTCTAGCGGCTCCTACGAGCAGTACTTC CSARDLSSGSYEQYF
TRBJ2-1 . many TRBV24-1 TGTGCCACCAGTGACCCCTCAACTGACCTTGTCAATGAGCAGTTCTTC CATSDPSTDLVNEQFF
TRBJ2-1 TRBD2 many TRBV5-1 TGCGCCAGCAGCTTGGTAACTAGCGGGAGTAATGAGCAGTTCTTC CASSLVTSGSNEQFF
TRBJ2-7 . many TRBV20-1 TGCAGTGCCCGACGGACCGACGGCTACGAGCAGTACTTC CSARRTDGYEQYF